One and the same sample provided the 5 T cell receptor beta chains below, sequenced in a study of CD4 and CD8 cells across lung adenocarcinoma regions listed by TCRdb under 2018. Receptor amplification or capture employed PCR. The instrument was a HiSeq X Ten. TCRdb trimmed the raw reads at Q25, called clones with MiXCR and kept productive beta chains. CDR3 protein sequences are deduplicated, and each keeps its most common genes and DNA. The sample yields under 20,000 distinct CDR3 sequences; roughly 50% were counted once. Of the sample, 15% to 20% falls within the top ten clones. Sequencing input: CD4+ T cells from the margin of a lung tumor. In light of the paper, this sample's cell subset or site label describes: tumor margin region. These receptors were collected from a male donor with lung adenocarcinoma. The CD4 and CD8 labels of this study may be unreliable.

A word on this clonotype: The DNA is omitted, as the CDR3 cannot be located on it reliably, and the CDR3 follows TCRdb's listing. The chain is built from TRBV10-2 and TRBJ2-4; the table's D gene call, TRBD1, was not cross checked with the DNA. The CDR3 spans 14 residues, counting both ends. Germline V CDR1 and CDR2: WSHSY, SAAADI. The CDR3 reads CGGWGVGAKNTQYF.

Relative to its sample, this clonotype is medium-sized. The chain has TRBV27 and TRBJ2-4, with 9 bases that match TRBD1. This CDR3 has 15 residues. V shed 7 bases and J 1 base; nucleotides not matched to a gene: 5. Per the germline V gene, CDR1 is MNHEY and CDR2 is SMNVEV (reference sequence). CDR3 nucleotides: TGTGCCAGCATAGGGACAGGGTTGGCCAAAAACATTCAGTACTTC. Encoded protein: CASIGTGLAKNIQYF.

This clonotype was seen only once. The V and J genes are TRBV6-1 and TRBJ2-1, with 7 nucleotides matching TRBD1. CDR3 length: 19 amino acids. CDR1 is MNHNS, CDR2 SASEGT, per germline. The junction had 21 bases not matched to a gene; V was cut back by 6 bases and J by 4 bases. For the CDR3, the DNA is TGTGCCAGCAGGCCAGGACAGGCACTACCTTCCGTGGCTTACAATGAGCAGTTCTTC. Translation: CASRPGQALPSVAYNEQFF.

This clonotype appeared many times. The genes are TRBV4-1 and TRBJ2-1, with 14 bases that match TRBD2. Germline trimming cut 0 bases from V and 8 bases from J; bases unmatched to any gene: 9. The CDR3 length is 18 residues. Germline CDR1 reads MGHRA; CDR2 reads YSYEKL. The CDR3 bases are TGCGCCAGCAGCCAAGACGGACTAGCGGGAGGTCTGGGCTATGAGCAGTTCTTC. Amino acid sequence: CASSQDGLAGGLGYEQFF.

Turning to this clonotype: One end of the junction does not line up with germline, which may come from a read error. V usage is TRBV10-3 and J usage is TRBJ2-3; TRBD2 matches at 9 bases. Matching the DNA end better, TRBJ2-5 makes the J call doubtful. This CDR3 is 15 amino acids long. Per the germline V gene, CDR1 is ENHRY and CDR2 is SYGVKD. CDR3 protein: CASGGGGGGQDTQYF. The CDR3 DNA is TGTGCCTCGGGGGGCGGGGGGGGAGGCCAAGATACCCAGTACTTC.